This T cell receptor (beta chain) was obtained from a study of blood T cell repertoires in COVID-19. In the source study's methods: Amplification from reference gene primers served as the basis for estimated nucleated cell counts. Method: immunoSEQ multiplex PCR; TCRdb's copy keeps in-frame clones and lacks some. V, J and clone size are those of that table, while D and trimming were read from the DNA. Among some 170,000 clones, roughly 84% were seen once, and the ten largest hold around 1.2%. V lost 8 bases to trimming and J lost 0 bases; unmatched junction nucleotides: 7. CDR1 and CDR2 (germline): SNHLY, FYNNEI. This CDR3 comprises 16 residues.

The chain couples TRBV2 to TRBJ2-6; TRBD1 aligns across 7 bases. The clonotype originates from a human donor with acute COVID-19. The donor label of this sample is uncertain. Sequenced: PBMCs or T cells enriched from blood (not recorded which). The CDR3 region is CASGQGVRSGANVLTF. The CDR3 region has the DNA TGTGCCAGCGGCCAGGGGGTACGCTCTGGGGCCAACGTCCTGACTTTC.